The sequence of this T cell receptor (beta chain) was determined in a study of regulatory T cells in long-lasting Graves disease. The overall study: Persistence in Graves' disease denoted antithyroid drug use beyond 5 years alongside positive TSH receptor antibodies. Study-wide points: Analysis covered peripheral blood alone, not thyroid tissue. Segments TRBV28, TRBJ1-2 and TRBJ2-5 showed preferential usage in persistent disease.

To make TCR beta libraries, researchers used iRepertoire HTBI primers and Arm-PCR of CDR3 regions. TCRdb re-called the multiplex PCR reads with MiXCR, one entry per CDR3 protein. There are roughly 500,000 distinct CDR3 sequences in the sample; around 20% occur only once, and over 7.5% lies in the top ten. Trimming took off 3 bases at V and 5 bases at J, with 19 bases between the two ends. Germline loops: CDR1 MNHNS, CDR2 SASEGT. This CDR3 comprises 16 residues. The time point: persistent/refractory GD, antithyroid drugs over 5 years with positive TRAb. Generation of the TCR library employed RNA extracted from PBMCs. American Thyroid Association guidelines defined how Graves' disease was diagnosed. This clonotype was seen at least ten times. Antigen: not known.

Sample: peripheral blood mononuclear cells (PBMCs), taken when the disease was refractory, from a patient treated with antithyroid drugs. The gene calls are TRBV6-1 and TRBJ2-5, with a tentative D call TRBD1 (7 bases). This clonotype was sampled from a female donor with Graves disease. CDR3 coding DNA: TGTGCCAGCAGTGAGGGCAGGGGGGCCTTATGGGAGACCCAGTACTTC. Its translation: CASSEGRGALWETQYF.